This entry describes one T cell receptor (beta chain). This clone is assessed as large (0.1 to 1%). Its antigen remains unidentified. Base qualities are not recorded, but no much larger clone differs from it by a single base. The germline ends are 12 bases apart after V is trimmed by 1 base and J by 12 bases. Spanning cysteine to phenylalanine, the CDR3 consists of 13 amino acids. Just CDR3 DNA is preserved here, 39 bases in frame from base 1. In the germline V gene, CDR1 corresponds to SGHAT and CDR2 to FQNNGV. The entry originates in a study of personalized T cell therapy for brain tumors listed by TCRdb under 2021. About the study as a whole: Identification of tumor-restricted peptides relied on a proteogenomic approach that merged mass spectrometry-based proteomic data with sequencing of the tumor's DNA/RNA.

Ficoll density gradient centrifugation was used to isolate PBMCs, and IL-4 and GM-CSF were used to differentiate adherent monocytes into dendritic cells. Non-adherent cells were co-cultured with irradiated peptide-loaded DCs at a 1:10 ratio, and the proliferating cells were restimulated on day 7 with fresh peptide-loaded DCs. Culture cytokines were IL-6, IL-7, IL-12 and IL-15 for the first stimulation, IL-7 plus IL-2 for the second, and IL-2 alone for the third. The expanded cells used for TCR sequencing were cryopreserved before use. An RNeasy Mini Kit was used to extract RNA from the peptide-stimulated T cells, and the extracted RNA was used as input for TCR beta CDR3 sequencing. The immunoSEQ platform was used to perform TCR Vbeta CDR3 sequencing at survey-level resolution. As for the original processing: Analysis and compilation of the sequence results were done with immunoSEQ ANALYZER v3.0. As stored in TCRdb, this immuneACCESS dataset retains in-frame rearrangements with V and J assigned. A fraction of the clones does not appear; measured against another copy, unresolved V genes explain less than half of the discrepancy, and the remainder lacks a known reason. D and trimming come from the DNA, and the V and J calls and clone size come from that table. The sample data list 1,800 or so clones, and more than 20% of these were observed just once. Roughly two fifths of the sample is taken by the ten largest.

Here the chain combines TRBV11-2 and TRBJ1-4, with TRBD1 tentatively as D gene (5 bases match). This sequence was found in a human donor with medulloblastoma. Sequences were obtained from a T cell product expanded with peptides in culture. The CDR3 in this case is CASSLGFGGELFF. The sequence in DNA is TGTGCCAGCAGCTTAGGATTTGGGGGGGAACTGTTTTTT.